A selection of T cell receptor beta chains follows, all from one sample in a study of a mutant IDH1 vaccine in newly diagnosed glioma. The repertoire was sequenced with immunoSEQ multiplex PCR; TCRdb's copy has only in-frame clones and lacks some. Of about 51,000 clones listed, about 80% were seen once; the top ten hold 1.5% to 2%. Specimen: PBMCs, collected from a glioma patient treated with radiotherapy, temozolomide or both. Source of these receptors: a middle-aged woman with glioma. CDR3s include the opening cysteine and the closing phenylalanine or tryptophan. The D gene is left open where the match is weak. Some rows mark clone size as missing; the rest say once, few, many or name a class of expanded clone.

D: .; size: .; V: TRBV12-5; J: TRBJ1-1; DNA: TGTGCTAGTGGTCAAAATACAGGGTACGCTGAAGCTTTCTTT; CDR3: CASGQNTGYAEAFF
D: .; size: .; V: TRBV7-2; J: TRBJ2-5; DNA: TGTGCCAGCAGCTTAGTTACGAAAGATCGAACCCAGTACTTC; CDR3: CASSLVTKDRTQYF
D: TRBD1; size: .; V: TRBV27; J: TRBJ1-2; DNA: TGTGCCAGCAGTTCCCGAAAAGGAGGGACAGGCTATGGCTACACCTTC; CDR3: CASSSRKGGTGYGYTF
D: .; size: .; V: TRBV5-1; J: TRBJ2-6; DNA: TGCGCCAGCAGCTTGGAGAGCTTCTCTGGGGCCAACGTCCTGACTTTC; CDR3: CASSLESFSGANVLTF
D: .; size: .; V: TRBV6-1; J: TRBJ2-7; DNA: TGTGCCAGCAGTAGGGGACTCTACGAGCAGTACTTC; CDR3: CASSRGLYEQYF
D: .; size: .; V: TRBV16; J: TRBJ2-2; DNA: TGTGCCAGCAGCCACTTTAGGGCGGCAAACACCGGGGAGCTGTTTTTT; CDR3: CASSHFRAANTGELFF
D: TRBD1; size: .; V: TRBV7-6; J: TRBJ1-1; DNA: TGTGCCAGCAGCTTAGCGGGGGACAGGACTACTGAAGCTTTCTTT; CDR3: CASSLAGDRTTEAFF
D: TRBD2; size: .; V: TRBV2; J: TRBJ2-3; DNA: TGTGCCAGCAAGCTAGCGGGGGGGCCCGCAGATACGCAGTATTTT; CDR3: CASKLAGGPADTQYF
D: .; size: .; V: TRBV6-5; J: TRBJ2-1; DNA: TGTGCCAGCAGTTACGGCAGGGAGCAGTTCTTC; CDR3: CASSYGREQFF
D: .; size: once; V: TRBV7-9; J: TRBJ2-6; DNA: TGTGCCAGCAGCTTACTGGGGGTCTCTGGGGCCAACGTCCTGACTTTC; CDR3: CASSLLGVSGANVLTF
D: .; size: .; V: TRBV29-1; J: TRBJ2-3; DNA: TGCAGCGTTGGGGCAGCCACTAGCACAGATACGCAGTATTTT; CDR3: CSVGAATSTDTQYF
D: .; size: .; V: TRBV30; J: TRBJ2-4; DNA: TGTGCCTGGGACGGGGGTTTAGCCAAAAACATTCAGTACTTC; CDR3: CAWDGGLAKNIQYF
D: .; size: .; V: TRBV6-6; J: TRBJ1-1; DNA: TGTGCCAGCAGTTACGGGGGATCGGGAACTGAAGCTTTCTTT; CDR3: CASSYGGSGTEAFF
D: TRBD1; size: .; V: TRBV4-2; J: TRBJ1-1; DNA: TGTGCCAGCAGCCGCTATCTGACAGGGGGCGTCACTGAAGCTTTCTTT; CDR3: CASSRYLTGGVTEAFF
D: .; size: .; V: TRBV18; J: TRBJ1-5; DNA: TGTGCCAGCTCACCACAGCACAATAGCAATCAGCCCCAGCATTTT; CDR3: CASSPQHNSNQPQHF
D: .; size: .; V: TRBV5-1; J: TRBJ2-3; DNA: TGCGCCAGCAGCTTGTTAGGTACGCAGTATTTT; CDR3: CASSLLGTQYF
D: .; size: .; V: TRBV6-5; J: TRBJ1-1; DNA: TGTGCCAGCGAACTTAAGGCCAGCACGGACACTGAAGCTTTCTTT; CDR3: CASELKASTDTEAFF
D: .; size: .; V: TRBV30; J: TRBJ2-1; DNA: TGTGCCTGGGAGGAGCAGTTCTTC; CDR3: CAWEEQFF
D: TRBD2; size: .; V: TRBV7-9; J: TRBJ2-5; DNA: TGTGCCAGCAGCCCTACTAGCGGGGGGTACCAAGAGACCCAGTACTTC; CDR3: CASSPTSGGYQETQYF
D: TRBD1; size: .; V: TRBV13; J: TRBJ1-3; DNA: TGTGCCAGCAGCTCGTCCCTGGGACAGGGGGGTCACACCATATATTTT; CDR3: CASSSSLGQGGHTIYF
D: TRBD2; size: .; V: TRBV7-2; J: TRBJ2-4; DNA: TGTGCCAGCAGCGGGAAAAGCGGGGGGGCCGGAAACATTCAGTACTTC; CDR3: CASSGKSGGAGNIQYF
D: .; size: few; V: TRBV7-8; J: TRBJ1-2; DNA: TGTGCCAGCAGCTTAGGAACAGGTCCTGTGGGCTACACCTTC; CDR3: CASSLGTGPVGYTF
D: TRBD1; size: once; V: TRBV10-3; J: TRBJ2-7; DNA: TGTGCCATCAGTGGGTCTGGGGACAGGACTCCCTACGAGCAGTACTTC; CDR3: CAISGSGDRTPYEQYF
D: .; size: .; V: TRBV5-1; J: TRBJ2-3; DNA: TGCGCCAGCGGGGTTAGCACAGATACGCAGTATTTT; CDR3: CASGVSTDTQYF
D: .; size: .; V: TRBV6-5; J: TRBJ1-1; DNA: TGTGCCAGCAGTTCTCAGGGAGAGGGCACTGAAGCTTTCTTT; CDR3: CASSSQGEGTEAFF
D: .; size: .; V: TRBV7-9; J: TRBJ1-2; DNA: TGTGCCAGCAGCTTAGCGACTGGAGCGATGTCTGGCTACACCTTC; CDR3: CASSLATGAMSGYTF
D: TRBD1; size: .; V: TRBV5-1; J: TRBJ2-5; DNA: TGCGCCAGCAGTCTGGCAGGGGGAGAAGAGACCCAGTACTTC; CDR3: CASSLAGGEETQYF
D: TRBD1; size: .; V: TRBV18; J: TRBJ2-7; DNA: TGTGCCAGCTCACCCTCGACAGGGGGGGACTACGAGCAGTACTTC; CDR3: CASSPSTGGDYEQYF
D: .; size: once; V: TRBV19; J: TRBJ1-2; DNA: TGTGCCAGTAGTATCCAGGGGACTGGCTACACCTTC; CDR3: CASSIQGTGYTF
D: .; size: few; V: TRBV19; J: TRBJ1-6; DNA: TGTGCCAGTAGAACCTTCGCCTCACCCCTCCACTTT; CDR3: CASRTFASPLHF
D: .; size: .; V: TRBV18; J: TRBJ1-5; DNA: TGTGCCAGCTCACCCTCCCAGGGATTTAGCAATCAGCCCCAGCATTTT; CDR3: CASSPSQGFSNQPQHF
D: .; size: .; V: TRBV10-3; J: TRBJ1-1; DNA: TGTGCCTCCTCCCATGGAGTAAACACTGAAGCTTTCTTT; CDR3: CASSHGVNTEAFF
D: .; size: .; V: TRBV30; J: TRBJ2-2; DNA: TGTGCCTGGAGCGGCCTAATCACCGGGGAGCTGTTTTTT; CDR3: CAWSGLITGELFF
D: TRBD1; size: .; V: TRBV5-1; J: TRBJ1-2; DNA: TGCGCCAGCAGCTGGACAGGGGTTAACTATGGCTACACCTTC; CDR3: CASSWTGVNYGYTF
D: .; size: .; V: TRBV6-5; J: TRBJ2-7; DNA: TGTGCCACCCAGGGCAGCTCCTACGAGCAGTACTTC; CDR3: CATQGSSYEQYF
D: .; size: .; V: TRBV10-3; J: TRBJ1-2; DNA: TGTGCCATCAAGGCGGGCAGAAACTATGGCTACACCTTC; CDR3: CAIKAGRNYGYTF
D: TRBD1; size: .; V: TRBV19; J: TRBJ1-5; DNA: TGTGCCAGTAGCACTCGGGGACAGCCTTATAGCAATCAGCCCCAGCATTTT; CDR3: CASSTRGQPYSNQPQHF
D: TRBD2; size: .; V: TRBV5-4; J: TRBJ2-1; DNA: TGTGCCAGCAGCTTGAGGACTAGCCGAAACAATGAGCAGTTCTTC; CDR3: CASSLRTSRNNEQFF
D: .; size: .; V: TRBV2; J: TRBJ2-7; DNA: TGTGCCACAGGAAGCTACGAGCAGTACTTC; CDR3: CATGSYEQYF
D: .; size: .; V: TRBV9; J: TRBJ1-1; DNA: TGTGCCAGCAGCGAGAGGATCGGGGGGTCGGGTACTGAAGCTTTCTTT; CDR3: CASSERIGGSGTEAFF
D: .; size: once; V: TRBV29-1; J: TRBJ1-2; DNA: TGCAGCGTTGGGGACAAGAACTATGGCTACACCTTC; CDR3: CSVGDKNYGYTF
D: TRBD2; size: .; V: TRBV4-3; J: TRBJ2-7; DNA: TGCGCCAGCAGCCAAGGGCATAAGCTAGCGGGGGCCGAGCAGTACTTC; CDR3: CASSQGHKLAGAEQYF
D: .; size: .; V: TRBV20-1; J: TRBJ2-5; DNA: TGCAGTGCTAGTATCGAGACCCAGTACTTC; CDR3: CSASIETQYF
D: TRBD1; size: .; V: TRBV4-1; J: TRBJ2-3; DNA: TGCGCCAGCAGCCAGACTAGGACAGGGCTGACAGATACGCAGTATTTT; CDR3: CASSQTRTGLTDTQYF
D: .; size: .; V: TRBV6-1; J: TRBJ1-5; DNA: TGTGCCAGCAGGAATAGCAATCAGCCCCAGCATTTT; CDR3: CASRNSNQPQHF